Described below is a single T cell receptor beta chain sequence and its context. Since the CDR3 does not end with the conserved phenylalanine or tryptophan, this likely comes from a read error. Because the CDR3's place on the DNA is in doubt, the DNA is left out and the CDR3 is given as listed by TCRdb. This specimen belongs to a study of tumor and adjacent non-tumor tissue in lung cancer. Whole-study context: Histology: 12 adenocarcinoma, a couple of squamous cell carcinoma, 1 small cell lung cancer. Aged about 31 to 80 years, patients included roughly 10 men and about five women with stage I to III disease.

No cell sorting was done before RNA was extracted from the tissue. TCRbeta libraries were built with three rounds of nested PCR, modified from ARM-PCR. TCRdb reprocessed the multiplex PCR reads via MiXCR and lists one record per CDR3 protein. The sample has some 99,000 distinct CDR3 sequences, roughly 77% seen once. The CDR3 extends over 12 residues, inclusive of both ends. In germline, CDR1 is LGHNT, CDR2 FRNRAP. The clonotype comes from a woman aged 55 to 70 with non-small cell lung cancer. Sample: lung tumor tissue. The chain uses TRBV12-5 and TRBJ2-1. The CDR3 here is CASGPTGNEQFL.